The TCR beta chain under discussion was sequenced for a study of OX40 agonist ivuxolimab in advanced cancers. Overall study: The treatment was a fully human IgG2 OX40 agonist, ivuxolimab. Administration of intravenous ivuxolimab to patients occurred every 2 weeks at 0.01 to 10 mg/kg. Overall study results and limits: On average, CD8+ T cells showed a greater number of expanded clones than CD4+.

The table came from immunoSEQ multiplex PCR; TCRdb's copy has only in-frame clones and leaves some out. Found here are roughly 82,000 clones, over 80% of them singletons; the top ten hold approximately 0.79%. The sample holds many counts of this clone. As yet, its antigen is unknown. V gave up 4 bases and J gave up 6 bases, with 22 bases separating them. Germline lookup yields CDR1 SGDLS and CDR2 YYNGEE. The CDR3 loop spans 16 amino acids. The TCR originated in an adult with an advanced solid tumor such as melanoma, head and neck, liver or kidney cancer. This rearrangement joins TRBV9 to TRBJ1-2, with D perhaps matching TRBD1 (5 bases). Sequences were derived from CD4+ or CD8+ T cells sorted from blood, sampled in a trial of the OX40 agonist ivuxolimab. The DNA for the CDR3 is TGTGCCAGCAGCCGCACATCTCCCGGGGGGGGAAATGGCTACACCTTC. It specifies CASSRTSPGGGNGYTF.